This T cell receptor beta chain came from a study of shared T cell receptors in the human thymus. This CDR3 is 15 amino acids long. CDR1 is MNHEY, CDR2 SMNVEV, per germline (reference sequence). V dropped 6 bases and J dropped 10 bases, with 19 bases sitting between them. Libraries were prepared by immunoSEQ multiplex PCR; TCRdb keeps only in-frame clonotypes and omits some of them. The table shows 700,000 or so clones, with roughly 88% occurring only once. The sample was also reused in another study, on human thymus T cells. In that study: Donation was from healthy Finnish infants who were having corrective surgery that addressed congenital heart defects. Resected material from corrective heart surgery provided the thymus tissue analysed. V and J gene usage appeared biased in thymic and blood repertoires. Related research examined unrelated individuals and reported that their thymic repertoires overlapped highly.

The J gene is TRBJ1-6, the V gene TRBV27; maybe TRBD1 (6 bases). The source of this sequence is a girl in the first two years of life with a congenital heart defect. The sequencing input was thymocytes. The CDR3 coding sequence is TGTGCCAGCAGCTGTAACAGGGTTAAGGCATCACCCCTCCACTTT. Protein: CASSCNRVKASPLHF.